The TCR beta chain described here comes from a study of cytomegalovirus exposure and HLA in healthy donors. PCR amplification relied on 60 Vbeta primers (plus 13 Jbeta primers). Generated by immunoSEQ multiplex PCR, the TCRdb table keeps only in-frame clones and is missing some. The data show about 190,000 clones, more than 85% seen once. Study findings and constraints: Indistinguishability led to the exclusion of some V segments, TRBV6-2 and TRBV6-3 included. Roughly uniform depth of sequencing across donors was assumed in presence/absence analyses.

Donors were nominally healthy when sampled, though unrecorded immune exposures were likely. Comment on this clone: Antigen: not known.

CDR1 and CDR2 from the germline V gene are SGHRS and YFSETQ. Trimming shortened V by 0 bases and J by 6 bases, and 6 bases separated the two germline ends. This CDR3 is 13 amino acids long. Sequencing used PBMCs. This chain joins TRBV5-1 and TRBJ2-2; a possible D gene is TRBD2 (5 bases). This receptor was identified in a woman aged 18-30 years in good health and CMV-seronegative. The CDR3 DNA sequence: TGCGCCAGCAGCTTGGAGGGAGCCGGGGAGCTGTTTTTT. It codes for CASSLEGAGELFF. The full variable domain, rest sourced from reference TRBV5-1 and TRBJ2-2, is KAGVTQTPRYLIKTRGQQVTLSCSPISGHRSVSWYQQTPGQGLQFLFEYFSETQRNKGNFPGRFSGRQFSNSRSEMNVSTLELGDSALYLCASSLEGAGELFFGEGSRLTVL.